The 2 T cell receptor beta chains below come from one sample, sequenced in a study of blood T cells in healthy people across ages. Through a sample-barcoded 5' primer and a J-beta primer mix, a second PCR was run for roughly 6 to 12 cycles. Using its own MiXCR run on the 5' RACE reads, TCRdb lists one record per CDR3 protein. This table has about 650,000 distinct CDR3 sequences, more than 45% appearing once. Input material: blood. The source is a woman older than 75 in good health.

This chain connects TRBV7-2 to TRBJ1-6; no clear D gene. From germline, CDR1 is SGHTA and CDR2 FQGNSA. The CDR3 totals 15 residues. The V end was cut by 7 bases, the J end by 5 bases, with 15 bases between. The CDR3 DNA is TGTGCCAGCACCGACCAGGCCCCGAATAATTCACCCCTCCACTTT. Translated, it gives CASTDQAPNNSPLHF.

This clonotype was seen repeatedly, ten times or more. The chain links TRBV28 to TRBJ2-4; maybe TRBD2 (7 bases). The length of the CDR3 is 16 residues. Deletions cut 0 bases from V and 0 bases from J, with 9 bases between. The germline V gene has CDR1 MDHEN and CDR2 SYDVKM. CDR3 protein: CASSLWGGLAKNIQYF. CDR3 sequence (DNA): TGTGCCAGCAGTTTATGGGGGGGGCTAGCCAAAAACATTCAGTACTTC. The complete variable domain, with remaining parts taken from reference TRBV28 and TRBJ2-4, reads DVKVTQSSRYLVKRTGEKVFLECVQDMDHENMFWYRQDPGLGLRLIYFSYDVKMKEKGDIPEGYSVSREKKERFSLILESASTNQTSMYLCASSLWGGLAKNIQYFGAGTRLSVL.